Following are 12 T cell receptor beta chains from one sample sequenced in a study of Ad26.COV2.S vaccination and SARS-CoV-2 variants. Using immunoSEQ multiplex PCR, the repertoire was profiled, and TCRdb retains in-frame clones only, with some absent. Of around 350,000 clones listed, 90% to 95% are singletons. The input for sequencing was peripheral blood, taken after recovery from COVID-19. These receptors all come from a human donor who had recovered from COVID-19.

V gene TRBV7-9 combines with J gene TRBJ2-5; the D call may be TRBD1 or TRBD2 (5 bases each). Trimming shortened V by 5 bases and J by 4 bases, and 14 bases separated the two germline ends. The CDR3 is 14 residues long. Germline V gene sequence: CDR1 SEHNR, CDR2 FQNEAQ (reference sequence). The CDR3 region is CASSGRDPVETQYF. As DNA, the CDR3 is TGTGCCAGCAGCGGCCGGGACCCCGTAGAGACCCAGTACTTC.

The gene calls are TRBV9 and TRBJ1-5; D remains ambiguous. In germline, CDR1 is SGDLS, CDR2 YYNGEE. The CDR3 is 16 residues long. Trimming stripped 4 bases from V and 4 bases from J, with 18 bases between. The CDR3 nucleotides are TGTGCCAGCAGCCCTAATTTGGGCATTCCTAATCAGCCCCAGCATTTT. Translation gives CASSPNLGIPNQPQHF.

The chain is built from TRBV27 and TRBJ2-7; D is ambiguous. Germline CDR1 reads MNHEY; CDR2 reads SMNVEV (reference sequence). Trimming pared 3 bases from V and 2 bases from J, leaving 14 bases between. CDR3 length: 15 amino acids. CDR3 amino acids: CASSFVAGSTYEQYF. Written as DNA, the CDR3 is TGTGCCAGCAGTTTTGTAGCAGGATCCACCTACGAGCAGTACTTC.

This clone has only one observation. This chain joins TRBV5-1 and TRBJ2-2, with D possibly being TRBD2 (7 bases). Germline lookup yields CDR1 SGHRS and CDR2 YFSETQ. The CDR3 has 14 amino acids. The V and J ends lost 5 bases and 4 bases respectively, with 12 bases between them. The DNA of the CDR3 is TGCGCCAGCAGTGCGGGGGCACCCACCGGGGAGCTGTTTTTT. Its protein product is CASSAGAPTGELFF.

The rearrangement links TRBV6-5 to TRBJ1-1, with D uncertain. This CDR3 region has 16 residues. The germline gives CDR1 MNHEY, CDR2 SVGAGI. The V gene lost 0 bases and the J gene lost 1 base, with 12 bases spanning the gap. This CDR3 is CASSYSKLLTNTEAFF. The CDR3 DNA reads TGTGCCAGCAGTTACTCGAAGTTGTTGACGAACACTGAAGCTTTCTTT.

V gene TRBV3-1 (or the pseudogene TRBV3-2) combines with J gene TRBJ1-4; 7 bases map to TRBD1. V shed 4 bases and J 0 bases; nucleotides not matched to a gene: 11. This CDR3 region has 18 residues. CDR1 and CDR2 (germline): LGHDT, YNNKEL (reference sequence). This CDR3 is CASSLKAGTASTNEKLFF. In DNA, the CDR3 is TGTGCCAGCAGCCTAAAAGCCGGGACAGCCTCAACTAATGAAAAACTGTTTTTT.

The chain carries TRBV9 and TRBJ1-5; D is undetermined. The CDR3 runs to 13 residues. The germline CDR1 and CDR2 sequences are SGDLS and YYNGEE. V gave up 0 bases and J gave up 5 bases, with 6 bases separating them. CDR3 residues: CASSVVADQPQHF. The CDR3 bases are TGTGCCAGCAGCGTAGTTGCAGATCAGCCCCAGCATTTT.

V and J are TRBV6-6 and TRBJ2-1; TRBD2 matches 9 bases. CDR3 length: 15 amino acids. CDR1 and CDR2 from the germline V gene are MNHNY and SVGAGI (reference sequence). Trimming at V came to 6 bases and at J to 4 bases, leaving 7 bases not matched to a gene. The CDR3 is CASSPGTSFYNEQFF. CDR3 sequence (DNA): TGTGCCAGCAGCCCCGGGACTAGCTTTTACAATGAGCAGTTCTTC.

V usage is TRBV5-4 and J usage is TRBJ2-7; D uncertain. V lost 3 bases and J 0 bases, leaving 7 bases between the germline ends. Looked up from germline, CDR1 is SGHNT and CDR2 is YYREEE (reference sequence). The CDR3 is made up of 13 amino acids. The chain's CDR3 is CASSYRSSYEQYF. The CDR3 region has the DNA TGTGCCAGCAGCTATAGGAGCTCCTACGAGCAGTACTTC.

This chain links TRBV10-3 with TRBJ1-2, with D perhaps matching TRBD1 (5 bases). Trimming pared 7 bases from V and 7 bases from J, leaving 25 bases between. Germline-derived CDR1 and CDR2 are ENHRY and SYGVKD. This CDR3 has 16 amino acids. The CDR3 DNA is TGTGCCATCAACCGGCAAGACAGACAGTCTTTGAGTGGCTACACCTTC. Translating it yields CAINRQDRQSLSGYTF.

The chain is built from TRBV6-2 or TRBV6-3 and TRBJ2-7, with no clear D. The CDR3 consists of 14 residues. Germline CDR1 and CDR2: MNHEY and SVGEGT. Trimming stripped 2 bases from V and 3 bases from J, with 11 bases between. CDR3 in DNA: TGTGCCAGCAGTTACGAGTCAGCAGACTACGAGCAGTACTTC. Translating it yields CASSYESADYEQYF.

The rearrangement links TRBV19 to TRBJ1-5, with D possibly matching TRBD1 (5 bases). The CDR3 length is 17 residues. The V gene lost 8 bases and the J gene lost 0 bases, with 20 bases spanning the gap. The germline CDR1 and CDR2 sequences are LNHDA and SQIVND (reference sequence). In DNA form, the CDR3 reads TGTGCCAGTCACAGATGGGACGGAGCATATAGCAATCAGCCCCAGCATTTT. It translates to CASHRWDGAYSNQPQHF.